These T cell receptor beta chains were read from a single sample in a study of blood T cell repertoires in COVID-19. Sequencing used immunoSEQ multiplex PCR; TCRdb keeps in-frame clones, though not all of them. The sample lists approximately 300,000 clones; about 83% were seen once. The sequenced sample was peripheral blood. The origin of the receptors is a woman aged 45 to 65 with acute or convalescent COVID-19. Each CDR3 is given with its conserved first and last residue. D genes are given only for firm matches. Size is stated for part of the rows, as once, few or many counts, or as a class when the clone is expanded.

V gene	J gene	D gene	clone size	CDR3 length	CDR3 protein	CDR3 DNA
TRBV7-2	TRBJ1-2	.	.	13	CASGLGRNYGYTF	TGTGCCAGCGGCCTTGGGAGAAACTATGGCTACACCTTC
TRBV18	TRBJ2-3	TRBD1	.	15	CASSPQTGSTDTQYF	TGTGCCAGCTCACCACAGACAGGGAGCACAGATACGCAGTATTTT
TRBV4-2	TRBJ2-7	.	.	16	CASSQDPTGQVAEQYF	TGTGCCAGCAGCCAAGACCCGACAGGCCAAGTCGCCGAGCAGTACTTC
TRBV7-9	TRBJ2-5	TRBD2	few	14	CASSRAGAGVTQYF	TGTGCCAGCAGCCGGGCGGGAGCGGGGGTGACCCAGTACTTC
TRBV30	TRBJ2-5	.	once	13	CAWSSRGMETQYF	TGTGCCTGGAGTTCCCGGGGGATGGAGACCCAGTACTTC
TRBV12-3/TRBV12-4	TRBJ1-2	.	.	13	CASSFIQSYGYTF	TGTGCCAGCAGTTTTATACAGTCCTATGGCTACACCTTC
TRBV3-1/TRBV3-2	TRBJ1-1	.	.	15	CASSQGIGGNTEAFF	TGTGCCAGCAGCCAGGGGATCGGGGGGAACACTGAAGCTTTCTTT
TRBV24-1	TRBJ2-5	.	few	14	CATSANRDQETQYF	TGTGCCACCAGTGCTAACAGGGACCAAGAGACCCAGTACTTC
TRBV6-5	TRBJ1-6	.	.	15	CASSYSRVPSSPLHF	TGTGCCAGCAGTTATTCGAGGGTACCCAGTTCACCCCTCCACTTT
TRBV4-1	TRBJ2-3	TRBD2	once	15	CASSNVAGGTDTQYF	TGCGCCAGCAGCAATGTAGCGGGGGGGACCGATACGCAGTATTTT
TRBV4-1	TRBJ2-5	.	.	15	CASSQEGGGPETQYF	TGCGCCAGCAGCCAAGAGGGAGGCGGTCCGGAGACCCAGTACTTC
TRBV10-3	TRBJ1-2	.	.	14	CAISAPSETYGYTF	TGTGCCATCAGTGCCCCCTCGGAGACCTATGGCTACACCTTC
TRBV5-5	TRBJ1-1	TRBD1	.	13	CASSLQDRVGAFF	TGTGCCAGCAGCCTTCAGGACAGGGTCGGAGCTTTCTTT
TRBV6-4	TRBJ1-2	.	.	13	CATRPSEGFGYTF	TGTGCCACCAGACCCAGTGAGGGTTTCGGCTACACCTTC
TRBV7-2	TRBJ1-1	TRBD1	.	13	CASSARTGVEAFF	TGTGCCAGCAGCGCCCGGACAGGGGTTGAAGCTTTCTTT
TRBV6-5	TRBJ1-5	.	.	14	CASSPGVVNQPQHF	TGTGCCAGCAGTCCGGGGGTGGTTAATCAGCCCCAGCATTTT
TRBV13	TRBJ2-3	.	.	15	CASSLVHTNTDTQYF	TGTGCCAGCAGCTTAGTTCATACTAACACAGATACGCAGTATTTT
TRBV5-4	TRBJ2-7	.	.	15	CASSLEGDSGYEQYF	TGTGCCAGCAGCTTGGAAGGAGACAGTGGATACGAGCAGTACTTC
TRBV2	TRBJ1-2	.	.	14	CASIKDRTDYGYTF	TGTGCCAGCATTAAGGACAGAACTGATTATGGCTACACCTTC
TRBV5-5	TRBJ1-4	.	.	15	CASSSLLLLNEKLFF	TGTGCCAGCAGCTCGCTGCTCCTACTTAATGAAAAACTGTTTTTT
TRBV19	TRBJ2-2	TRBD1	.	14	CASKSGQGAGELFF	TGTGCCAGTAAATCGGGACAGGGGGCCGGGGAGCTGTTTTTT
TRBV7-2	TRBJ2-7	TRBD1	.	16	CASSFSSGQGTYEQYF	TGTGCCAGCAGCTTTTCGTCGGGACAGGGAACCTACGAGCAGTACTTC
TRBV3-1/TRBV3-2	TRBJ1-2	.	.	13	CASSQDYSYGYTF	TGTGCCAGCAGCCAAGATTACAGTTATGGCTACACCTTC
TRBV12-3/TRBV12-4	TRBJ2-7	.	.	13	CASSSRRSYEQYF	TGTGCCAGCAGTTCGAGGAGATCCTACGAGCAGTACTTC
TRBV9	TRBJ1-3	.	.	11	CASRSGNTIYF	TGTGCCAGCAGATCGGGGAACACCATATATTTT
TRBV30	TRBJ2-7	TRBD2	.	12	CACRDYSYEQYF	TGTGCCTGCCGGGACTACTCCTACGAGCAGTACTTC